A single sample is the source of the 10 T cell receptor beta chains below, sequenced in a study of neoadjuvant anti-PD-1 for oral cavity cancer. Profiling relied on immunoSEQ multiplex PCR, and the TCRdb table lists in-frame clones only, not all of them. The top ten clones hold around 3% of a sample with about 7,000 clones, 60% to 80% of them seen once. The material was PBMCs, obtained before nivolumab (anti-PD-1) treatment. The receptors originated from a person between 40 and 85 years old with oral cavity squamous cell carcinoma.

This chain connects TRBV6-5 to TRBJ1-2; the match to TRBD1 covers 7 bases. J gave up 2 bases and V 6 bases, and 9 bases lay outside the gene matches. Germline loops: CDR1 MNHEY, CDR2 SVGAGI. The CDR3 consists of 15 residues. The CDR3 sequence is CASSLRSGGNYGYTF. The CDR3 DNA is TGTGCCAGCAGCCTAAGGTCAGGGGGGAACTATGGCTACACCTTC.

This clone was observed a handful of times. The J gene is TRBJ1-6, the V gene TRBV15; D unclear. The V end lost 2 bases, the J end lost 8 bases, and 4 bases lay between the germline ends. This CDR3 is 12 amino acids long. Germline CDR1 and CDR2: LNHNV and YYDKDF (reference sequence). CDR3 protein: CATSRWDSPLHF. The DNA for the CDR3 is TGTGCCACCAGCAGATGGGATTCACCCCTCCACTTT.

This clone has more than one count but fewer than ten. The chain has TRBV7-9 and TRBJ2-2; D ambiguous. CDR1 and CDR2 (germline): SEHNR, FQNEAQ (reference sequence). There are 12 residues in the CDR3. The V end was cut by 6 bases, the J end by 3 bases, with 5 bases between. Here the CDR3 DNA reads TGTGCCAGCAGGGAAGACACCGGGGAGCTGTTTTTT. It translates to CASREDTGELFF.

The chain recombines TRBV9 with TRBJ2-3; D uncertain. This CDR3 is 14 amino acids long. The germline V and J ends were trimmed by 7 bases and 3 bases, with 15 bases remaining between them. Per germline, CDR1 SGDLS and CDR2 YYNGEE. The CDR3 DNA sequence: TGTGCCAGCGAGCCTGGTTTTAAGACAGATACGCAGTATTTT. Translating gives CASEPGFKTDTQYF.

In nucleotides, the CDR3 is TGTGCCAGCAGCGACATACAGGGAGGGCTGTATGAGCAGTTCTTC. This translates into CASSDIQGGLYEQFF. The rearrangement joins TRBV7-6 to TRBJ2-1; tentative D call: TRBD2 (7 bases). The germline V gene encodes CDR1 SGHVS and CDR2 FNYEAQ. This CDR3 has 15 residues. Deletions cut 5 bases from V and 8 bases from J, with 19 bases between.

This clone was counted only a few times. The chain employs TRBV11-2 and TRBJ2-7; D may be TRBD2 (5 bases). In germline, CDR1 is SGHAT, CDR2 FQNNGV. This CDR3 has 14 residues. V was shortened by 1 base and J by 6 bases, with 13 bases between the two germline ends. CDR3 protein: CASSLGPVRGEQYF. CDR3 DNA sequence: TGTGCCAGCAGCTTAGGACCCGTTCGGGGCGAGCAGTACTTC.

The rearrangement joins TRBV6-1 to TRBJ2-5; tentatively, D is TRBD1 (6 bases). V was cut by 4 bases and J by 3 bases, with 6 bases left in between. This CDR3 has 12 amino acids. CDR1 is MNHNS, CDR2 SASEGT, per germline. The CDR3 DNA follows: TGTGCCAGCAGTGCAGGGGAAGAGACCCAGTACTTC. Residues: CASSAGEETQYF.

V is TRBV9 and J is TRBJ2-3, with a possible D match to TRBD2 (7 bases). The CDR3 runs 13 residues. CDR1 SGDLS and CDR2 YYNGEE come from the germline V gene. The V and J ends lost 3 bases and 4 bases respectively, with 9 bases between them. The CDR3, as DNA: TGTGCCAGCAGCGAGGGGGGGCCAGATACGCAGTATTTT. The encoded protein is CASSEGGPDTQYF.

The CDR3 nucleotides read TGTGCCAGCAGTTTAGGACAATCTGGAGAGACCCAGTACTTC. Translating it yields CASSLGQSGETQYF. This chain uses TRBV28 with TRBJ2-5, with D perhaps TRBD1 (5 bases). This CDR3 contains 14 residues. Germline lookup yields CDR1 MDHEN and CDR2 SYDVKM. The V and J ends lost 2 bases and 4 bases respectively, with 11 bases between them.

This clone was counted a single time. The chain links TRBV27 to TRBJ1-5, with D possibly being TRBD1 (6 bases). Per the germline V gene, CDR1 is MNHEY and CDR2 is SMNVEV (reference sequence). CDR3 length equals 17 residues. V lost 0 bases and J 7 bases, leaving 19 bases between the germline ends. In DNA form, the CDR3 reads TGTGCCAGCAGTTTATCAGCCTACAGGGCGCCTCGGCAGCCCCAGCATTTT. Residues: CASSLSAYRAPRQPQHF.